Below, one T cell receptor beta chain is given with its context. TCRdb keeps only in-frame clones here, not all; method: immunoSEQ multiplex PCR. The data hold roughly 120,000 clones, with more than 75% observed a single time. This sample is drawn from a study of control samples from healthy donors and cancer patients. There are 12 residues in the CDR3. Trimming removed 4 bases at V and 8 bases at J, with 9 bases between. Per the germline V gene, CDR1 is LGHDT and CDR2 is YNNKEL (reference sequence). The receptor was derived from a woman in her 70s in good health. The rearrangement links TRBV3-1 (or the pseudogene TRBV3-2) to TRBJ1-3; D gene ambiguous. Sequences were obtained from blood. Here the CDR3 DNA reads TGTGCCAGCAGCCTAATAACGGACACCATATATTTT. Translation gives CASSLITDTIYF.